A selection of T cell receptor beta chains follows, all from one sample in a study of blood T cell repertoires in COVID-19. Only in-frame clones appear in the TCRdb table, and some are missing; sequencing was by immunoSEQ multiplex PCR. This table holds fewer than 450,000 clones, around 89% found once. Sequenced material: peripheral blood. The receptors derive from a woman aged 45 to 65 with COVID-19, enrolled during active disease. The conserved cysteine and the conserved F or W are not part of the CDR3 here. The order of the fields is V gene, J gene, CDR3 protein.

>TRBV19|TRBJ1-5
ASSRQDNQPQH
>TRBV12-3/TRBV12-4|TRBJ1-1
ASSFGGLGAF
>TRBV5-1|TRBJ2-1
ASSFELAGVYNEQF
>TRBV5-1|TRBJ2-5
ASGEEVRETQY
>TRBV7-2|TRBJ2-3
ASSLRPTGARDTQY
>TRBV2|TRBJ2-3
ASSRGGITSTDTQY
>TRBV29-1|TRBJ1-1
SVEDRRDRDMNTEAF
>TRBV18|TRBJ1-1
ASSRSRGMNTEAF
>TRBV5-1|TRBJ1-6
ASSLIGHDNSPLH
>TRBV3-1/TRBV3-2|TRBJ1-1
ASSQGADGAF
>TRBV9|TRBJ1-2
ASSTGNNYGYT
>TRBV7-9|TRBJ1-4
ASSLYSGFGEKLF
>TRBV3-1/TRBV3-2|TRBJ2-3
ASRLAGYGTDTQY
>TRBV6-5|TRBJ2-1
ASSYRENDEQF
>TRBV28|TRBJ1-2
ASSSQGADYGYT
>TRBV11-2|TRBJ2-2
AGGDTGELF
>TRBV19|TRBJ2-7
ASTPGGYGAYEQY
>TRBV21-1|TRBJ2-2
ASSPWGVSNTGELF
>TRBV30|TRBJ2-1
AWDRALSSYNEQF
>TRBV5-4|TRBJ2-7
ASSLVGPSSYEQY
>TRBV19|TRBJ2-1
ASSIDRSNYNEQF
>TRBV5-1|TRBJ2-3
ASRKTGTSGVTDTQY
>TRBV5-1|TRBJ2-7
ASSTTRTSSEQY
>TRBV7-9|TRBJ2-7
ASSLVAGIRVYEQY
>TRBV9|TRBJ1-1
ASSPYGQGEAF
>TRBV4-1|TRBJ2-2
ASSYTQGSGGELF
>TRBV3-1/TRBV3-2|TRBJ1-2
ASSQEEGGAVT
>TRBV30|TRBJ2-3
AWSVLAGGTDTQY
>TRBV4-1|TRBJ1-4
ASSQTGTGTEKLF
>TRBV5-6|TRBJ1-2
ASSLGGGLVGYT
>TRBV28|TRBJ2-7
ASTQGTGDEQY
>TRBV18|TRBJ1-2
ASSPGAGREAGYT
>TRBV19|TRBJ1-6
ASKRGGGSSYNSPLH
>TRBV11-2|TRBJ1-4
ASSPRFNAQNRLF
>TRBV4-2|TRBJ1-2
ASSLPGSTYGYT
>TRBV19|TRBJ2-1
ASSLSGSLFNEQF
>TRBV19|TRBJ1-2
ASRDIRHYGYT
>TRBV6-5|TRBJ1-5
ASNYDQGARQPQH
>TRBV3-1/TRBV3-2|TRBJ1-1
ASSGQGSTEAF
>TRBV5-4|TRBJ1-1
ASSMGQGGNTEAF
>TRBV2|TRBJ1-3
ASSEDRGTGNTIY
>TRBV6-1|TRBJ1-3
ASSEQGAGNTIY
>TRBV30|TRBJ1-1
AWSALQSSHEAF
>TRBV18|TRBJ1-2
ASSPREGSNYGYT
>TRBV7-2|TRBJ1-2
ASSLDSTSNYGYT
>TRBV19|TRBJ2-5
ASSIGGGGMETQY
>TRBV5-1|TRBJ1-4
ASSPQGGNEKLF
>TRBV7-9|TRBJ1-6
ASSLGARPPLH
>TRBV6-5|TRBJ2-7
ASNVHPDSYEQY
>TRBV7-6|TRBJ2-1
ASSRSGNEQF
>TRBV9|TRBJ2-1
ASSGGDEQF
>TRBV6-5|TRBJ2-3
ASSRGADTQY
>TRBV5-4|TRBJ2-3
ASSRFSGGGTDTQY
>TRBV6-6|TRBJ2-7
ASSGTGIIHEQY
>TRBV10-1|TRBJ2-2
ASRAGPATGELF
>TRBV30|TRBJ2-1
AWSRGNEQF
>TRBV28|TRBJ1-4
ASTPVLGEKLF
>TRBV5-5|TRBJ1-1
ASSFAAGKVWTEAF
>TRBV7-6|TRBJ1-4
ASSLVAGVATNEKLF